The 21 T cell receptor beta chains below were found in one sample sequenced in a study of blood T cell repertoires in COVID-19 (dated by TCRdb to the early 2020s). The library was produced with the immunoSEQ multiplex PCR assay. TCRdb re-hosts the immuneACCESS table, in-frame sequences only. Its copies lack some clones; in the studies checked, an unresolved V gene accounts for under half of them, and the cause for the rest is not known. A total of more than 85,000 clones appear in this sample, just under 90% of them only once. 1.1% of the sample rests with the top ten. Material for sequencing was peripheral blood. These receptors were collected from a human donor in a cohort sampled during active COVID-19.

The chain uses TRBV6-1 and TRBJ1-1; D gene ambiguous. CDR1 and CDR2 (germline): MNHNS, SASEGT. This CDR3 spans 12 amino acids. Trimming took 1 base from V and 11 from J, leaving 11 bases between them. The CDR3, as DNA: TGTGCCAGCAGTGAAGGGAGAGGGTGGGCTTTCTTT. Protein sequence: CASSEGRGWAFF.

This chain connects TRBV18 to TRBJ1-1, with TRBD1 as a possible D gene (6 bases). The V end lost 2 bases, the J end lost 8 bases, and 12 bases lay between the germline ends. Germline assignment: CDR1 KGHSH and CDR2 LQKENI. This CDR3 comprises 13 residues. The CDR3 sequence is CASSPYRDSEAFF. DNA of the CDR3: TGTGCCAGCTCACCATACAGGGATTCCGAAGCTTTCTTT.

The chain couples TRBV5-5 to TRBJ1-2; 8 bases are shared with TRBD1. CDR3 length equals 13 residues. CDR1 and CDR2 from the germline V gene are SGHKS and YYEKEE (reference sequence). The ends lost 4 bases at V and 10 bases at J; junction bases unmatched: 9. The CDR3 spells CASSRGQEVNYTF. CDR3 coding DNA: TGTGCCAGCAGCAGGGGACAGGAGGTAAACTACACCTTC. Full variable domain (rest looked up from reference TRBV5-5 and TRBJ1-2): DAGVTQSPTHLIKTRGQQVTLRCSPISGHKSVSWYQQVLGQGPQFIFQYYEKEERGRGNFPDRFSARQFPNYSSELNVNALLLGDSALYLCASSRGQEVNYTFGSGTRLTVV.

The chain links TRBV10-3 to TRBJ2-2; the match to TRBD2 covers 11 bases. V lost 3 bases, J lost 4 bases, and 10 bases stayed unmatched. CDR3 length: 18 amino acids. CDR1 ENHRY and CDR2 SYGVKD come from the germline V gene. CDR3 sequence: CAISDSGRALSSTGELFF. The CDR3 nucleotides are TGTGCCATCAGTGATAGCGGGAGGGCCTTGTCGAGCACCGGGGAGCTGTTTTTT.

As DNA, the CDR3 is TGTGCCAGCAGTTACATAGGAGGGACAGGAAGGATGAACACTGAAGCTTTCTTT. Encoded protein: CASSYIGGTGRMNTEAFF. V usage is TRBV6-2 or TRBV6-3 and J usage is TRBJ1-1, with 8 bases aligning to TRBD1. CDR1 and CDR2 from the germline V gene are MNHEY and SVGEGT. The J segment lost 0 bases and the V segment lost 2 bases, leaving 11 bases of the junction unmatched. The CDR3 is 18 amino acids.

The chain couples TRBV6-1 to TRBJ2-2; D is perhaps TRBD2 (6 bases). CDR1 and CDR2 from the germline V gene are MNHNS and SASEGT. The CDR3 length is 15 residues. V lost 0 bases and J lost 8, with 13 bases in between. The CDR3 DNA reads TGTGCCAGCAGTGAAGCGGGGGGATGCAGTGGGGAGCTGTTTTTT. It translates to CASSEAGGCSGELFF.

This chain connects TRBV18 to TRBJ1-5; tentatively, D is TRBD1 (5 bases). CDR1 and CDR2 from the germline V gene are KGHSH and LQKENI. Trimming removed 3 bases at V and 9 bases at J, with 15 bases between. CDR3 length equals 14 residues. CDR3 in amino acids: CASSPQGSTRPQHF. The CDR3 DNA follows: TGTGCCAGCTCACCCCAGGGCTCGACCCGGCCCCAGCATTTT.

CDR3 DNA: TGTGCCAGCAGCTGCCGACTAGAGCTTTCTTACAATGAGCAGTTCTTC. Its translation is CASSCRLELSYNEQFF. The chain carries TRBV21-1 and TRBJ2-1; the table's D call, TRBD2, has no DNA check behind it. TRBV21-1 is reported as a pseudogene. The CDR3 runs 16 residues.

The chain has TRBV5-1 and TRBJ2-2; D uncertain. CDR1 and CDR2 from the germline V gene are SGHRS and YFSETQ. The CDR3 has 21 residues. Trimming stripped 5 bases from V and 0 bases from J, with 29 bases between. CDR3 region: CASSLESFRWRSLANTGELFF. As DNA, the CDR3 is TGCGCCAGCAGTCTGGAAAGTTTTCGGTGGCGGTCCCTCGCGAACACCGGGGAGCTGTTTTTT.

The chain joins TRBV6-1 to TRBJ2-3; TRBD2 matches 12 bases. V dropped 4 bases and J dropped 5; count of bases not matched to a gene: 7. The CDR3 is 16 amino acids. Germline CDR1 MNHNS, CDR2 SASEGT. The CDR3 nucleotides read TGTGCCAGCAGTGCTCTAGCGGGAGGGCGGAGAGATACGCAGTATTTT. This codes for CASSALAGGRRDTQYF.

The V gene is TRBV7-9, the J gene TRBJ2-7; 7 bases match TRBD1. Germline-derived CDR1 and CDR2 are SEHNR and FQNEAQ (reference sequence). The junction had 11 bases not matched to a gene; V was cut back by 6 bases and J by 3 bases. The CDR3 spans 15 residues. CDR3 in DNA: TGTGCCAGCAGTTTAACCGGGACAGCAATCTACGAGCAGTACTTC. It translates to CASSLTGTAIYEQYF.

The rearrangement links TRBV27 to TRBJ2-7; possibly TRBD2 for D (6 bases). Germline V CDR1 and CDR2: MNHEY, SMNVEV (reference sequence). The CDR3 has 13 residues. The V end was cut by 1 base, the J end by 7 bases, with 11 bases between. In nucleotides, the CDR3 is TGTGCCAGCAGTTTATGGGGTGGGGGGGAGCAGTACTTC. Amino acids: CASSLWGGGEQYF.

CDR3 amino acids: CASSPRSDRYSPLHF. The DNA for the CDR3 is TGTGCCAGCAGCCCCCGGTCCGACAGGTATTCACCCCTCCACTTT. The chain employs TRBV9 and TRBJ1-6; maybe TRBD1 (6 bases). This CDR3 is 15 amino acids long. V lost 4 bases and J 8 bases, leaving 16 bases between the germline ends. The germline V gene encodes CDR1 SGDLS and CDR2 YYNGEE.

The chain couples TRBV5-1 to TRBJ1-5; TRBD1 matches at 11 bases. Trimming took 2 bases from V and 2 from J; bases not matched to a gene: 12. Germline values: CDR1 SGHRS, CDR2 YFSETQ. CDR3 length equals 19 residues. The CDR3 sequence: CASSFRDRGLMRGNQPQHF. CDR3 nucleotides: TGCGCCAGCAGCTTTCGGGACAGGGGGTTAATGCGGGGCAATCAGCCCCAGCATTTT.

This clone has just a few counts. This chain links TRBV7-3 with TRBJ1-1; no reliable D call. V lost 0 bases to trimming and J lost 1 base, with 3 bases between them. The CDR3 is 13 amino acids. The germline CDR1 and CDR2 sequences are SGHTA and FQGTGA. CDR3: CASSLTRNTEAFF. CDR3 coding DNA: TGTGCCAGCAGCTTAACTAGGAACACTGAAGCTTTCTTT.

V usage is TRBV6-2 or TRBV6-3 and J usage is TRBJ2-4, with TRBD1 matching over 11 bases. Looked up from germline, CDR1 is MNHEY and CDR2 is SVGEGT. V shed 6 bases and J 6 bases; nucleotides not matched to a gene: 7. The CDR3 loop spans 15 amino acids. The CDR3 region has the DNA TGTGCCAGCAGCTATACCGGGACAGGGGGAAACATTCAGTACTTC. Translated, it gives CASSYTGTGGNIQYF.

The V call is TRBV29-1, the J call TRBJ2-2; TRBD1 is a possible D gene (6 bases). The CDR3 runs to 13 residues. CDR1 SQVTM and CDR2 ANQGSEA come from the germline V gene. Trimming took off 3 bases at V and 7 bases at J, with 12 bases between the two ends. The CDR3 region is CSVDAGAGGELFF. As DNA, the CDR3 is TGCAGCGTTGATGCAGGGGCGGGCGGGGAGCTGTTTTTT.

Comment on this clone: This sample also contains other DNA sequences that code for the same CDR3. The CDR3 loop is CASSYSTGTGGYEQYF. The CDR3 nucleotides are TGTGCCAGCAGTTACTCGACCGGGACAGGGGGATACGAGCAGTACTTC. The chain is built from TRBV6-5 and TRBJ2-7; TRBD1 matches at 11 bases. Germline V gives CDR1 MNHEY, CDR2 SVGAGI. This CDR3 contains 16 residues. J gave up 4 bases and V 0 bases, and 5 bases lay outside the gene matches.

The chain joins TRBV28 to TRBJ2-7; 9 nucleotides match TRBD1. The CDR3 is 16 residues long. Germline-derived CDR1 and CDR2 are MDHEN and SYDVKM. With 4 bases clipped from V and 3 bases from J, the junction kept 10 bases outside the gene matches. CDR3 DNA sequence: TGTGCCAGCAGTTCCCGCGGGACAGGGAATATCTACGAGCAGTACTTC. The encoded protein is CASSSRGTGNIYEQYF. Full variable domain (rest looked up from reference TRBV28 and TRBJ2-7): DVKVTQSSRYLVKRTGEKVFLECVQDMDHENMFWYRQDPGLGLRLIYFSYDVKMKEKGDIPEGYSVSREKKERFSLILESASTNQTSMYLCASSSRGTGNIYEQYFGPGTRLTVT.

The V gene is TRBV19, the J gene TRBJ2-1, with 7 positions matching TRBD1. With V trimmed by 4 bases and J by 1 base, 1 base remained unmatched. Germline CDR1 is LNHDA and CDR2 is SQIVND (reference sequence). CDR3 size: 14 residues. CDR3 in amino acids: CASSRGQSYNEQFF. In DNA, the CDR3 is TGTGCCAGTAGTAGGGGACAGTCCTACAATGAGCAGTTCTTC.

The rearrangement uses TRBV25-1 and TRBJ2-7; 7 positions agree with TRBD1. CDR1 is MGHDK and CDR2 is SYGVNS in the germline V gene. The CDR3 length is 15 residues. V lost 5 bases and J lost 1; bases outside the gene matches: 8. CDR3 amino acids: CASSHASGQSYEQYF. In DNA form, the CDR3 reads TGTGCCAGCAGTCACGCATCGGGACAGTCCTACGAGCAGTACTTC.